The rows below give T cell receptor beta chains drawn from one sample of a study of CD8 T cells in ankylosing spondylitis. TCRdb processed the 5' RACE reads anew with MiXCR; each CDR3 protein has one entry. The sample consists of under 150,000 distinct CDR3 sequences, 17% of them appearing once. Sequencing was carried out using blood, either unsorted or a sorted T cell fraction (not recorded which). The receptors were sampled from a male donor with ankylosing spondylitis. CDR3s include the opening cysteine and the closing phenylalanine or tryptophan. D genes are given only for firm matches. Clone size is stated in some rows and not others, as once, few, many or a class when expanded.

-	TRBV5-1	few	TRBJ2-1	CASSLDAVTYNEQFF	TGCGCCAGCAGCTTGGACGCGGTGACCTACAATGAGCAGTTCTTC
-	TRBV27	few	TRBJ1-1	CATQEGDEAFF	TGTGCCACCCAAGAGGGAGATGAAGCTTTCTTT
-	TRBV7-9	-	TRBJ1-5	CASSGRQGNQPQHF	TGTGCCAGCAGCGGGAGACAGGGCAATCAGCCCCAGCATTTT
TRBD2	TRBV9	-	TRBJ2-3	CASSGSGGRGDTQYF	TGTGCCAGCAGCGGTAGCGGGGGGCGAGGAGATACGCAGTATTTT
-	TRBV15	-	TRBJ1-5	CATTIETVSNQPQHF	TGTGCCACCACCATAGAGACTGTTAGCAATCAGCCCCAGCATTTT
-	TRBV29-1	-	TRBJ2-7	CSVEKDDGYEQYF	TGCAGCGTTGAAAAGGATGATGGCTACGAGCAGTACTTC
-	TRBV6-1	-	TRBJ1-1	CASSGGAITEAFF	TGTGCCAGCAGTGGGGGAGCAATCACTGAAGCTTTCTTT
TRBD2	TRBV7-6	-	TRBJ2-5	CASSTEVGLAGVETQYF	TGTGCCAGCAGCACGGAGGTGGGACTAGCGGGAGTTGAGACCCAGTACTTC
TRBD1	TRBV7-9	-	TRBJ1-3	CASSIRGNTIYF	TGTGCCAGCAGCATCAGGGGGAACACCATATATTTT
TRBD1	TRBV7-2	few	TRBJ1-1	CASSLGGQPGRTEAFF	TGTGCCAGCAGCTTAGGGGGACAGCCGGGGCGCACTGAAGCTTTCTTT
TRBD1	TRBV12-3/TRBV12-4	few	TRBJ2-7	CVSSIGTGGVEQYF	TGTGTCAGCAGTATAGGGACAGGTGGTGTCGAGCAGTACTTC
TRBD1	TRBV7-9	-	TRBJ1-2	CASASSTGTGGGYTF	TGTGCCAGCGCCAGCTCAACCGGGACAGGGGGAGGCTACACCTTC
-	TRBV27	many	TRBJ2-7	CASSSAYEQYF	TGTGCCAGCAGTTCAGCATACGAGCAGTACTTC
-	TRBV21-1	-	TRBJ2-5	CASSKWDIQETQYF	TGTGCCAGCAGCAAGTGGGACATCCAAGAGACCCAGTACTTC
-	TRBV20-1	-	TRBJ2-7	CSVPDSTYEQYF	TGCAGTGTGCCGGACAGCACCTACGAGCAGTACTTC
TRBD2	TRBV9	few	TRBJ2-1	CASSVVAGEMDEQFF	TGTGCCAGCAGCGTAGTAGCGGGAGAGATGGATGAGCAGTTCTTC
TRBD2	TRBV27	few	TRBJ2-2	CASSVVAGGSTGELFF	TGTGCCAGCAGTGTGGTAGCGGGAGGATCCACCGGGGAGCTGTTTTTT
-	TRBV5-6	-	TRBJ2-7	CASSQGPVEQYF	TGTGCCAGCAGCCAGGGACCGGTCGAGCAGTACTTC
TRBD2	TRBV27	-	TRBJ2-6	CASKMGGSPLTF	TGTGCCAGCAAAATGGGCGGGAGTCCCCTGACTTTC
-	TRBV6-2/TRBV6-3	few	TRBJ2-7	CASSYPSYEQYF	TGTGCCAGCAGTTACCCGTCCTACGAGCAGTACTTC
-	TRBV7-9	few	TRBJ2-5	CASSLLDLDLPETQYF	TGTGCCAGCAGCTTATTAGATCTGGATTTACCCGAGACCCAGTACTTC
-	TRBV27	-	TRBJ2-1	CASTPNLGMHEQFF	TGTGCCAGCACTCCCAACCTGGGTATGCATGAGCAGTTCTTC
-	TRBV24-1	few	TRBJ2-1	CATSTPGHLSNEQFF	TGTGCCACCAGCACACCGGGACACCTAAGCAATGAGCAGTTCTTC
-	TRBV4-3	-	TRBJ2-2	CASSQVFLGGNTGELFF	TGCGCCAGCAGCCAAGTCTTCTTGGGTGGTAACACCGGGGAGCTGTTTTTT
-	TRBV4-1	-	TRBJ1-2	CASSQEGQGRNYGYTF	TGCGCCAGCAGCCAAGAAGGGCAGGGGCGTAACTATGGCTACACCTTC
TRBD1	TRBV12-3/TRBV12-4	few	TRBJ2-1	CASSFGNRDRQFF	TGTGCCAGCAGTTTTGGGAACCGGGACAGGCAGTTCTTC
-	TRBV2	-	TRBJ2-3	CASSETRGWGTDTQYF	TGTGCCAGCAGTGAAACCCGGGGTTGGGGCACAGATACGCAGTATTTT
-	TRBV9	few	TRBJ2-5	CASSPRTPGTQETQYF	TGTGCCAGCAGCCCGCGAACCCCCGGGACTCAAGAGACCCAGTACTTC
-	TRBV24-1	-	TRBJ2-5	CATSALTGETQYF	TGTGCCACCAGTGCCCTTACCGGAGAGACCCAGTACTTC
-	TRBV12-3/TRBV12-4	few	TRBJ2-7	CASSPLLYEQYF	TGTGCCAGCAGCCCCCTCCTTTACGAGCAGTACTTC
TRBD2	TRBV7-9	few	TRBJ2-1	CASSFPTSGSANEQFF	TGTGCCAGCAGCTTCCCGACTAGCGGGAGTGCCAATGAGCAGTTCTTC
-	TRBV18	few	TRBJ2-7	CASSPPEAFYEQYF	TGTGCCAGCTCACCACCGGAGGCATTCTACGAGCAGTACTTC
-	TRBV7-8	-	TRBJ2-4	CASSFPGTKNIQYF	TGTGCCAGCAGCTTTCCAGGGACCAAAAACATTCAGTACTTC